The 5 T cell receptor beta chains given below trace back to one sample, sequenced in a study of CD8+CD57+ T cells in acquired aplastic anemia. According to the study, genomic DNA was the template for TCR beta VDJ and CDR3 profiling. TCRdb called the reads again in MiXCR, with one record for every CDR3 protein. The sample includes 250,000 to 300,000 distinct CDR3 sequences, 56% seen only once; the top ten take 1% to 1.5%. It was patients with CD8+CD57+ cell expansion by flow cytometry who were chosen for sequencing. Sequenced input: sorted CD4+, CD8+, or CD8+CD57+ T cells (not recorded which) from PBMCs. Source of these receptors: a human donor with aplastic anemia.

The gene calls are TRBV2 and TRBJ1-4; a possible D gene is TRBD1 (5 bases). Germline V gene sequence: CDR1 SNHLY, CDR2 FYNNEI. This CDR3 spans 16 amino acids. V was cut by 3 bases and J by 8 bases, with 19 bases left in between. The CDR3 sequence is CASSEGDRGLGEKLFF. The CDR3 nucleotides read TGTGCCAGCAGTGAGGGGGACCGGGGCTTGGGGGAAAAACTGTTTTTT.

This clonotype was seen more than once but under ten times. This rearrangement joins TRBV7-8 to TRBJ2-5; 12 nucleotides match TRBD2. The CDR3 length is 14 residues. The V and J ends lost 8 bases and 6 bases, in that order; junction bases with no gene match: 7. The germline V gene has CDR1 SGHVS and CDR2 FQNEAQ. The CDR3 is CASVRLAGAQTQYF. CDR3 nucleotides: TGTGCCAGCGTCCGACTAGCGGGGGCCCAGACCCAGTACTTC.

V and J are TRBV20-1 and TRBJ2-7, with TRBD1 matching 9 bases. Germline V gene data show CDR1 as DFQATT and CDR2 as SNEGSKA (reference sequence). The CDR3 covers 10 residues. Unmatched junction bases numbered 4, after V lost 5 bases and J lost 11 bases. CDR3 loop: CSAQRDREYF. Written as DNA, the CDR3 is TGCAGTGCTCAGCGGGACAGGGAGTACTTC.

J is TRBJ2-7 and V is TRBV6-1; perhaps TRBD2 as D (5 bases). Germline CDR1 is MNHNS and CDR2 is SASEGT. Between the trimmed V and J ends, which lost 2 bases and 1 base, there was a span of 12 bases. The CDR3 spans 15 residues. The CDR3 DNA reads TGTGCCAGCAGTGAAAACCGGGGAAGGTCCTACGAGCAGTACTTC. Translation: CASSENRGRSYEQYF.

The J gene is TRBJ2-1, the V gene TRBV2; 7 nucleotides match TRBD2. With V trimmed by 6 bases and J by 2 bases, 4 bases remained unmatched. Germline V gene sequence: CDR1 SNHLY, CDR2 FYNNEI. This CDR3 is built from 14 residues. This CDR3 reads CASSGTITYNEQFF. CDR3 nucleotides: TGTGCCAGCAGCGGGACTATCACCTACAATGAGCAGTTCTTC.